This is a list of T cell receptor beta chains from one sample in a study of T cells after posttransplantation cyclophosphamide. The data were produced by immunoSEQ multiplex PCR, yet TCRdb's version contains in-frame clones alone and is incomplete. There are some 17,000 clones in the sample; approximately 90% occur only once, and approximately 0.53% lies in the top ten. The material was CD4+ T cells sorted from blood, obtained after allogeneic stem cell transplant with posttransplant cyclophosphamide. The origin of the receptors is a male patient aged 60 to 75 who received an allogeneic stem cell transplant from a related donor and was CMV-positive. Some T cells may trace back to the graft donor. CDR3s include the opening cysteine and the closing phenylalanine or tryptophan. The D gene is left open where the match is weak. Some rows mark clone size as missing; the rest say once, few, many or name a class of expanded clone.

D gene: TRBD1; V gene: TRBV7-8; J gene: TRBJ1-3; clone size: -; CDR3 DNA: TGTGCCAGCAGCCTCGGATGGGGACAGGGGGGTGGAAACACCATATATTTT; CDR3 protein: CASSLGWGQGGGNTIYF
D gene: -; V gene: TRBV5-6; J gene: TRBJ1-2; clone size: once; CDR3 DNA: TGTGCCAGCAGACGGACGGGGGGCTATGGCTACACCTTC; CDR3 protein: CASRRTGGYGYTF
D gene: -; V gene: TRBV25-1; J gene: TRBJ1-3; clone size: -; CDR3 DNA: TGTGCCAGCAGTGAAATTGGGGGCGCGTATGGAAACACCATATATTTT; CDR3 protein: CASSEIGGAYGNTIYF
D gene: TRBD1; V gene: TRBV18; J gene: TRBJ1-1; clone size: -; CDR3 DNA: TGTGCCAGCTCACGCGACATGACAGGGACTAACACTGAAGCTTTCTTT; CDR3 protein: CASSRDMTGTNTEAFF
D gene: TRBD1; V gene: TRBV5-1; J gene: TRBJ2-6; clone size: -; CDR3 DNA: TGCGCCAGCAGCCTTATGAGACAGGGCTCTGGGGCCAACGTCCTGACTTTC; CDR3 protein: CASSLMRQGSGANVLTF
D gene: TRBD2; V gene: TRBV11-3; J gene: TRBJ2-5; clone size: -; CDR3 DNA: TGTGCCAGCAGCTTTCAAGGGAGGGGAGAGACCCAGTACTTC; CDR3 protein: CASSFQGRGETQYF
D gene: -; V gene: TRBV19; J gene: TRBJ2-3; clone size: -; CDR3 DNA: TGTGCCAGAAGGCAGGGTGAGCCCACAGATACGCAGTATTTT; CDR3 protein: CARRQGEPTDTQYF
D gene: TRBD1; V gene: TRBV19; J gene: TRBJ2-7; clone size: -; CDR3 DNA: TGTGCCAGTATGGGGCGGACAGGGATTGAAGAGCAGTACTTC; CDR3 protein: CASMGRTGIEEQYF
D gene: TRBD1; V gene: TRBV4-2; J gene: TRBJ1-2; clone size: -; CDR3 DNA: TGTGCCAGCAGCCAAGATGAAGACAGGGGGCTCAACCAATACTATGGCTACACCTTC; CDR3 protein: CASSQDEDRGLNQYYGYTF
D gene: TRBD1; V gene: TRBV7-8; J gene: TRBJ2-7; clone size: -; CDR3 DNA: TGTGCCAGCAGCACGGACAGGCGCTTAGGCGAGCAGTACTTC; CDR3 protein: CASSTDRRLGEQYF
D gene: TRBD2; V gene: TRBV7-3; J gene: TRBJ2-1; clone size: -; CDR3 DNA: TGTGCCAGCAGCTTAAGCGGCGGGAGTGAGCAGTTCTTC; CDR3 protein: CASSLSGGSEQFF
D gene: -; V gene: TRBV7-2; J gene: TRBJ1-4; clone size: -; CDR3 DNA: TGTGCCAGCAGCTCGCGAGGGGGGGGAGAGGAAAAACTGTTTTTT; CDR3 protein: CASSSRGGGEEKLFF
D gene: TRBD2; V gene: TRBV12-5; J gene: TRBJ2-3; clone size: -; CDR3 DNA: TGTGCTAGTGGCACCCCGGGAGGGGATACGCAGTATTTT; CDR3 protein: CASGTPGGDTQYF
D gene: TRBD2; V gene: TRBV7-3; J gene: TRBJ2-5; clone size: -; CDR3 DNA: TGTGCCAGCAGCTTGGGTCGACTAGCGGGGACCCAAGAGACCCAGTACTTC; CDR3 protein: CASSLGRLAGTQETQYF
D gene: -; V gene: TRBV29-1; J gene: TRBJ2-7; clone size: -; CDR3 DNA: TGCAGCGTCTACCACGCGGGCTCCTACGAGCAGTACTTC; CDR3 protein: CSVYHAGSYEQYF
D gene: TRBD2; V gene: TRBV5-5; J gene: TRBJ2-3; clone size: -; CDR3 DNA: TGTGCCAGCAGCTTCGGGACTAGCCGAGATACGCAGTATTTT; CDR3 protein: CASSFGTSRDTQYF
D gene: -; V gene: TRBV11-2; J gene: TRBJ2-5; clone size: once; CDR3 DNA: TGTGCCAGCAGCCGACAGTACCAAGAGACCCAGTACTTC; CDR3 protein: CASSRQYQETQYF
D gene: TRBD1; V gene: TRBV9; J gene: TRBJ2-5; clone size: -; CDR3 DNA: TGTGCCAGCAGCGGGACAGGGGGTCTGGTAGAGACCCAGTACTTC; CDR3 protein: CASSGTGGLVETQYF
D gene: TRBD2; V gene: TRBV6-5; J gene: TRBJ2-3; clone size: -; CDR3 DNA: TGTGCCAGCAGTTTAGCGGGGGCCTGGGGTACGCAGTATTTT; CDR3 protein: CASSLAGAWGTQYF
D gene: -; V gene: TRBV9; J gene: TRBJ1-6; clone size: -; CDR3 DNA: TGTGCCAGCAGCGTACCCCCGGGTTTCGATAATTCCCCCCTCCACTTT; CDR3 protein: CASSVPPGFDNSPLHF
D gene: -; V gene: TRBV7-2; J gene: TRBJ1-1; clone size: -; CDR3 DNA: TGTGCCAGCAGCTTAGGAAGGGGTAGTGGGAACACTGAAGCTTTCTTT; CDR3 protein: CASSLGRGSGNTEAFF
D gene: -; V gene: TRBV27; J gene: TRBJ1-2; clone size: once; CDR3 DNA: TGTGCCAGCAGCCCCGACAGGAACTATGGCTACACCTTC; CDR3 protein: CASSPDRNYGYTF
D gene: TRBD2; V gene: TRBV6-5; J gene: TRBJ2-5; clone size: -; CDR3 DNA: TGTGCCAGCAGTCCCGGGACTAGTCTCCAAGAGACCCAGTACTTC; CDR3 protein: CASSPGTSLQETQYF
D gene: TRBD2; V gene: TRBV5-4; J gene: TRBJ2-5; clone size: -; CDR3 DNA: TGTGCCAGCAGCCCCAATAGCGGGGAGCTCAACAAGCAGTACTTC; CDR3 protein: CASSPNSGELNKQYF
D gene: -; V gene: TRBV29-1; J gene: TRBJ1-3; clone size: -; CDR3 DNA: TGCAGCGTTGCTACAGGGAGCTCTGGAAACACCATATATTTT; CDR3 protein: CSVATGSSGNTIYF
D gene: -; V gene: TRBV4-3; J gene: TRBJ1-1; clone size: -; CDR3 DNA: TGCGCCAGCACCGGAGAGGACACTGAAGCTTTCTTT; CDR3 protein: CASTGEDTEAFF
D gene: -; V gene: TRBV7-6; J gene: TRBJ1-4; clone size: -; CDR3 DNA: TGTGCCAGCAGCTTAGCGTATTCGGATGAAAAACTGTTTTTT; CDR3 protein: CASSLAYSDEKLFF
D gene: TRBD1; V gene: TRBV29-1; J gene: TRBJ2-7; clone size: -; CDR3 DNA: TGCAGCGTTGAACGGACAGGCTACGAGCAGTACTTC; CDR3 protein: CSVERTGYEQYF
D gene: TRBD1; V gene: TRBV2; J gene: TRBJ2-1; clone size: -; CDR3 DNA: TGTGCCAGCTGGAGGACAGGGGGCAATGAGCAGTTCTTC; CDR3 protein: CASWRTGGNEQFF
D gene: -; V gene: TRBV2; J gene: TRBJ1-5; clone size: -; CDR3 DNA: TGTGCCAGCAGTAAGTTAGTGAGCAATCAGCCCCAGCATTTT; CDR3 protein: CASSKLVSNQPQHF
D gene: TRBD1; V gene: TRBV28; J gene: TRBJ2-7; clone size: -; CDR3 DNA: TGTGCCAGCAGTTCCGGACAGGGACTCAACGAGCAGTACTTC; CDR3 protein: CASSSGQGLNEQYF
D gene: TRBD1; V gene: TRBV18; J gene: TRBJ2-2; clone size: -; CDR3 DNA: TGTGCCAGCTCATCCAGGACAGGGGACACCGGGGAGCTGTTTTTT; CDR3 protein: CASSSRTGDTGELFF
D gene: -; V gene: TRBV4-3; J gene: TRBJ2-1; clone size: -; CDR3 DNA: TGCGCCAGCAGCCAGGCTAGCAATGAGCAGTTCTTC; CDR3 protein: CASSQASNEQFF
D gene: -; V gene: TRBV5-1; J gene: TRBJ1-2; clone size: -; CDR3 DNA: TGCGCCAGCAGCCCGGACGGGGGGAACTATGGCTACACCTTC; CDR3 protein: CASSPDGGNYGYTF
D gene: TRBD1; V gene: TRBV4-3; J gene: TRBJ1-4; clone size: -; CDR3 DNA: TGCGCCAGCAGCCCGGACAGGGGGTCCGAAAAACTGTTTTTT; CDR3 protein: CASSPDRGSEKLFF
D gene: -; V gene: TRBV30; J gene: TRBJ2-7; clone size: -; CDR3 DNA: TGTGCCTGGAGTGCGGACAGTTACACCTACGAGCAGTACTTC; CDR3 protein: CAWSADSYTYEQYF
D gene: -; V gene: TRBV29-1; J gene: TRBJ2-1; clone size: -; CDR3 DNA: TGCAGCGTTGCTGACAATGAGCAGTTCTTC; CDR3 protein: CSVADNEQFF
D gene: -; V gene: TRBV5-1; J gene: TRBJ2-1; clone size: once; CDR3 DNA: TGCGCCAGCAGCTTGGGGCGGGGCAATGAGCAGTTCTTC; CDR3 protein: CASSLGRGNEQFF
D gene: -; V gene: TRBV11-1; J gene: TRBJ2-3; clone size: -; CDR3 DNA: TGTGCCAGCAGCTCATTAGAGGGAAGTACAGATACGCAGTATTTT; CDR3 protein: CASSSLEGSTDTQYF
D gene: -; V gene: TRBV11-3; J gene: TRBJ2-2; clone size: -; CDR3 DNA: TGTGCCAGCAGCTTAAGACAGGCGGGCACCGGGGAGCTGTTTTTT; CDR3 protein: CASSLRQAGTGELFF
D gene: -; V gene: TRBV5-6; J gene: TRBJ1-2; clone size: -; CDR3 DNA: TGTGCCAGCAGCTTCCTTGGGGCAGGGTCCTATGGCTACACCTTC; CDR3 protein: CASSFLGAGSYGYTF
D gene: TRBD1; V gene: TRBV5-6; J gene: TRBJ1-1; clone size: -; CDR3 DNA: TGTGCCAGCAGCCTCCGGCAGGGGGCGCTATCGCACACTGAAGCTTTCTTT; CDR3 protein: CASSLRQGALSHTEAFF
D gene: TRBD2; V gene: TRBV7-2; J gene: TRBJ2-3; clone size: -; CDR3 DNA: TGTGCCAGCAGCTTAGCAGCGGGGGCCACAGATACGCAGTATTTT; CDR3 protein: CASSLAAGATDTQYF
D gene: -; V gene: TRBV11-3; J gene: TRBJ2-7; clone size: -; CDR3 DNA: TGTGCCAGCAGCCCCCGAGGGGGGGACTACGAGCAGTACTTC; CDR3 protein: CASSPRGGDYEQYF
D gene: -; V gene: TRBV6-1; J gene: TRBJ2-1; clone size: -; CDR3 DNA: TGTGCCAGCAGTGAAGGCAGGGCTACTGAGCAGTTCTTC; CDR3 protein: CASSEGRATEQFF
D gene: -; V gene: TRBV5-8; J gene: TRBJ1-4; clone size: -; CDR3 DNA: TGTGCCAGCACCCCACGGGTCGCGTTTGATGAAAAACTGTTTTTT; CDR3 protein: CASTPRVAFDEKLFF
D gene: TRBD2; V gene: TRBV9; J gene: TRBJ2-3; clone size: -; CDR3 DNA: TGTGCCAGCAGCGTCAGCGGGGGGGCCACAGATACGCAGTATTTT; CDR3 protein: CASSVSGGATDTQYF
D gene: -; V gene: TRBV27; J gene: TRBJ1-4; clone size: -; CDR3 DNA: TGTGCCAGCAGTTTTGCCACAGGGCCTGAAAAACTGTTTTTT; CDR3 protein: CASSFATGPEKLFF
D gene: TRBD1; V gene: TRBV18; J gene: TRBJ1-1; clone size: -; CDR3 DNA: TGTGCCAGCTCAGGGCCAGGGGGGATGAACACTGAAGCTTTCTTT; CDR3 protein: CASSGPGGMNTEAFF
D gene: TRBD1; V gene: TRBV11-3; J gene: TRBJ2-2; clone size: -; CDR3 DNA: TGTGCCAAGGGACAGGGGGCAACCGGGGAGCTGTTTTTT; CDR3 protein: CAKGQGATGELFF
D gene: -; V gene: TRBV27; J gene: TRBJ1-1; clone size: -; CDR3 DNA: TGTGCCAGCAGTTTATCGCGAGGGATATTGAACACTGAAGCTTTCTTT; CDR3 protein: CASSLSRGILNTEAFF
D gene: -; V gene: TRBV28; J gene: TRBJ2-3; clone size: -; CDR3 DNA: TGTGCCAGCACTCAAACTTGGGGGGGCCGGACAGATACGCAGTATTTT; CDR3 protein: CASTQTWGGRTDTQYF
D gene: TRBD1; V gene: TRBV7-2; J gene: TRBJ1-6; clone size: once; CDR3 DNA: TGTGCCAGCAGCTTAGAGACAGGGATCTCCCCCCTCCACTTT; CDR3 protein: CASSLETGISPLHF